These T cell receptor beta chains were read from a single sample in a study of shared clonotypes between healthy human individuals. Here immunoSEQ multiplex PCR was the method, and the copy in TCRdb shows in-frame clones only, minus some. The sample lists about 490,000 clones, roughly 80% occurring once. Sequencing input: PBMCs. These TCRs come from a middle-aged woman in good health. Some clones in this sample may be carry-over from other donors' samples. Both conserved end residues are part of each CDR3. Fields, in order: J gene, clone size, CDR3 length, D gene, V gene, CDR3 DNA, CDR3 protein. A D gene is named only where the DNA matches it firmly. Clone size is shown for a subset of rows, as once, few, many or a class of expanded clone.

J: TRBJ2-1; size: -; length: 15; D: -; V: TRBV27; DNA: TGTGCCAGCAGTTCCCCCCAACGCTCCTACAATGAGCAGTTCTTC; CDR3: CASSSPQRSYNEQFF
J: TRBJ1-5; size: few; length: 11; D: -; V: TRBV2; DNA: TGTGCCAGCAGTGAAAGGGATTTCCAGCATTTT; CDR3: CASSERDFQHF
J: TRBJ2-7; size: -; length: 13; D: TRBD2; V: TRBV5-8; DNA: TGTGCCAGCAGCAGGGGACTAGCGGGAGTAAAGTACTTC; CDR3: CASSRGLAGVKYF
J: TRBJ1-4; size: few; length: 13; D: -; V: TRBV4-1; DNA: TGCGCCAGCAGCTCGGTCCATAATGAAAAACTGTTTTTT; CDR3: CASSSVHNEKLFF
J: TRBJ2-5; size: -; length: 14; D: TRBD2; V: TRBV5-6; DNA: TGTGCCAGCAGCTTGGCGGGAGGAGGTGAGACCCAGTACTTC; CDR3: CASSLAGGGETQYF
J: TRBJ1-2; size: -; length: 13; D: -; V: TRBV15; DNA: TGTGCCACCAGCAGAGACCAGGGTTATGGCTACACCTTC; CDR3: CATSRDQGYGYTF
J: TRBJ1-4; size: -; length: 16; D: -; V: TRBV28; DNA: TGTGCCAGCAGTACCAATACAGGATCCTCTGGGGAAAAACTGTTTTTT; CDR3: CASSTNTGSSGEKLFF
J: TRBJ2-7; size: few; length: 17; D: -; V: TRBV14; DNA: TGTGCCAGCAGCCAAAGTCGAAGGCAGGGTGGCTCCTACGAGCAGTACTTC; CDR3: CASSQSRRQGGSYEQYF
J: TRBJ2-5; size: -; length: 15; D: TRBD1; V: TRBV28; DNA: TGTGCCAGCAGTCCCCGAGGGGGCATGGTAAAGACCCAGTACTTC; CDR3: CASSPRGGMVKTQYF
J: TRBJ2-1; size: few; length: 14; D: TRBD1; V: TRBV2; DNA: TGTGCCAGCAAGGACAGGAGCACAAACAATGAGCAGTTCTTC; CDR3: CASKDRSTNNEQFF
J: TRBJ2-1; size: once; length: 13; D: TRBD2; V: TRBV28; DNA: TGTGCCAGCAGTTTTAGCGGGAGTGCTCGGCAGTTCTTC; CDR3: CASSFSGSARQFF
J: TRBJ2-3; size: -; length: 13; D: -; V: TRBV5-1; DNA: TGCGCCAGCAGCCCGGACAGCTCAGATACGCAGTATTTT; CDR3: CASSPDSSDTQYF
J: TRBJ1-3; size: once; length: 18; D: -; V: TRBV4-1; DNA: TGCGCCAGCAGCCAAGAGATAGATCTGGGGGTCTCTGGAAACACCATATATTTT; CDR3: CASSQEIDLGVSGNTIYF
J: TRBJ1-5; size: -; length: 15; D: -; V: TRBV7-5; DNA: TGTGTCAGAAGCTTAAAGTCGAGGGGCCATCAGCCCCAGCATTTT; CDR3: CVRSLKSRGHQPQHF
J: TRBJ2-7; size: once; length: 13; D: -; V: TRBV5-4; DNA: TGTGCCAGCAGCGTGGACCCGGGCCACGAGCAGTACTTC; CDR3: CASSVDPGHEQYF
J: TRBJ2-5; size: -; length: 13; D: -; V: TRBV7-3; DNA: TGTGCCAGCAGCTCCGGGACTCAAGAGACCCAGTACTTC; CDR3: CASSSGTQETQYF
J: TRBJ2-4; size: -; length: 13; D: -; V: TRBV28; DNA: TGTGCCAGCATAAACCCGGCCCGTGGCATTCAGTACTTC; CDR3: CASINPARGIQYF
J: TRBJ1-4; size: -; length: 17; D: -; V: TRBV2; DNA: TGTGCCAGCAGTGAAAGGGCAGGGCGCGGCGTATACGGAAAACTGTTTTTT; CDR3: CASSERAGRGVYGKLFF
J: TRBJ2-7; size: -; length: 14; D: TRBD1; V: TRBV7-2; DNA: TGTGCCAGCAGCTCCCGACAGGGCCCCTACGAGCAGTACTTC; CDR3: CASSSRQGPYEQYF
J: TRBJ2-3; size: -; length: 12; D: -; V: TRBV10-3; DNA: TGTGCCATCAGTGGTTCCGGAGATACGCAGTATTTT; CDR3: CAISGSGDTQYF
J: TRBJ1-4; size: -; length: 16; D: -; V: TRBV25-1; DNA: TGTGCCAGCAGTCCCCGGGGGGGAGGGAACGATGAAAAACTGTTTTTT; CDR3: CASSPRGGGNDEKLFF
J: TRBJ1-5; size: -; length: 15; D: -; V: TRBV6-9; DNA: TGTGCCAGCAGTCCACAGTGGGGGGGGAGTCAGCCCCAGCATTTT; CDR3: CASSPQWGGSQPQHF
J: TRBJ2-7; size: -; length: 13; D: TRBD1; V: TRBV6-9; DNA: TGTGCCATCCCGGGACAGGGGGACTACGAGCAGTACTTC; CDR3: CAIPGQGDYEQYF
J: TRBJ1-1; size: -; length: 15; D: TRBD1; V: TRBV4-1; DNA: TGCGCCAGCAGCCAGGTAGGGGGCGCGAGGACTGAAGCTTTCTTT; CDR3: CASSQVGGARTEAFF